A single count supports the clone carrying this T cell receptor (beta chain). Its antigen is unknown. The selected patients with pancreatic ductal adenocarcinoma had surgery but no neoadjuvant therapy. This sample is part of a study of T cells in pancreatic ductal adenocarcinoma. V was clipped by 5 bases and J by 5 bases; unmatched bases: 4. CDR3 length: 14 amino acids. CDR1 SGHRS and CDR2 YFSETQ come from the germline V gene. General observations from the study: Tumor samples had fewer productive templates and approximately 8-fold fewer unique clonotypes than blood. The resected pancreatic cancer cohort was biased toward the minority with early-stage disease. No significant tumor-blood clonality difference; means were about 0.1 and 0.065. Enrichment of CD45RO+ effector over naive T cells in tumors may bias clonality.

The data were produced by immunoSEQ multiplex PCR, yet TCRdb's version contains in-frame clones alone and is incomplete. The sample has about 9,000 clones, around nine tenths seen once. The source material was PBMCs. The chain employs TRBV5-1 and TRBJ2-1; 10 nucleotides agree with TRBD2. This TCR was recovered from a human donor with pancreatic ductal adenocarcinoma. This CDR3 reads CASSAGTSDNEQFF. The CDR3 DNA reads TGCGCCAGCAGTGCTGGGACTAGCGACAATGAGCAGTTCTTC.